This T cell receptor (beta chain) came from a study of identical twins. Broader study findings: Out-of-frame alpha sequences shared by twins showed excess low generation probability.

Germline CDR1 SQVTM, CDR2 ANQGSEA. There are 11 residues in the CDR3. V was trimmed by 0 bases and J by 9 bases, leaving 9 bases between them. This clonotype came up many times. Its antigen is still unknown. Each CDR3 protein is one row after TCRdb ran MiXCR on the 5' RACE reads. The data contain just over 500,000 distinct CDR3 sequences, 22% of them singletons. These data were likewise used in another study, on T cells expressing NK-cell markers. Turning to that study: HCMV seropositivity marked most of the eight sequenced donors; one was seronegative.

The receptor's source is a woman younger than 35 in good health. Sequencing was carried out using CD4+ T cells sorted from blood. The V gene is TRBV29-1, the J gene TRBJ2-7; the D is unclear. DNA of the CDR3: TGCAGCGTTGAAGACGAGTTATGGCAGTACTTC. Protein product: CSVEDELWQYF.